Included here is one T cell receptor (beta chain) sequence, with context. The sample belongs to a study of blood T cell repertoires in COVID-19. In the study overall: Whether acute or convalescent, the COVID-19 samples came from the United States, Italy and Spain. T cells, B-cell-depleted T cells, or PBMCs supplied cDNA or gDNA.

Authors' analysis steps: Estimation of nucleated cell counts relied on the amplification of reference gene primers. Assay used: immunoSEQ multiplex PCR; TCRdb lists only in-frame clones, some missing. That table gives V, J and clone size, and the DNA gave D and trimming. The sample carries approximately 70,000 clones, 79% recorded once. Germline CDR1 and CDR2: SGHRS and YFSETQ. V lost 3 bases to trimming and J lost 0 bases, with 11 bases between them. The CDR3 length is 15 residues. The chain couples TRBV5-1 to TRBJ2-3, with a weak D call TRBD1 (6 bases). The receptor was derived from a woman between 55 and 75 years old with acute or convalescent COVID-19. The sample taken for sequencing was peripheral blood. Here the CDR3 reads CASSSWTASTDTQYF. CDR3 in DNA: TGCGCCAGCAGCTCCTGGACAGCCAGCACAGATACGCAGTATTTT.